This is a list of T cell receptor beta chains from one sample in a study of blood T cell repertoires in COVID-19. The table came from immunoSEQ multiplex PCR; TCRdb's copy has only in-frame clones and leaves some out. The sample contains over 250,000 clones, 84% of which appear only once. Sequenced material: peripheral blood. Receptors were obtained from a human donor with COVID-19, enrolled during active disease. The donor label of this sample is uncertain. CDR3s include the opening cysteine and the closing phenylalanine or tryptophan. The order of the fields is J gene, D gene, V gene, clone size, CDR3 length, CDR3 DNA, CDR3 protein. D genes are given only for firm matches. Clone size is not always given. Where it is, it says once, few, many or a class for expanded clones.

j_call: TRBJ2-3
d_call: NA
v_call: TRBV24-1
clone_size: NA
cdr3_length: 17
cdr3_nt: TGTGCCACCAGTGATCCACCCGCTAGATCAGGCACAGATACGCAGTATTTT
cdr3_aa: CATSDPPARSGTDTQYF

j_call: TRBJ2-2
d_call: TRBD2
v_call: TRBV7-6
clone_size: NA
cdr3_length: 18
cdr3_nt: TGTGCCAGCAGCTTAGTGGGACTAGCGGGGCAGAACACCGGGGAGCTGTTTTTT
cdr3_aa: CASSLVGLAGQNTGELFF

j_call: TRBJ2-1
d_call: TRBD2
v_call: TRBV5-1
clone_size: NA
cdr3_length: 16
cdr3_nt: TGCGCCAGCAGCTCCCCAGAGCGGGGAGGTAACAATGAGCAGTTCTTC
cdr3_aa: CASSSPERGGNNEQFF

j_call: TRBJ1-2
d_call: NA
v_call: TRBV27
clone_size: NA
cdr3_length: 12
cdr3_nt: TGTGCCAGTCGCCGAGAGGACTATGGCTACACCTTC
cdr3_aa: CASRREDYGYTF

j_call: TRBJ2-3
d_call: NA
v_call: TRBV19
clone_size: NA
cdr3_length: 13
cdr3_nt: TGTGCCAGTACCCCCCGAGAGCAAGATACGCAGTATTTT
cdr3_aa: CASTPREQDTQYF

j_call: TRBJ2-5
d_call: NA
v_call: TRBV11-2
clone_size: NA
cdr3_length: 13
cdr3_nt: TGTGCCAGCAGCTTACTCGGCCAAGAGACCCAGTACTTC
cdr3_aa: CASSLLGQETQYF

j_call: TRBJ1-1
d_call: NA
v_call: TRBV6-6
clone_size: NA
cdr3_length: 15
cdr3_nt: TGTGCCAGCCCCCCCAAAGCAGGGGTCACCACTGAAGCTTTCTTT
cdr3_aa: CASPPKAGVTTEAFF

j_call: TRBJ2-5
d_call: TRBD2
v_call: TRBV5-1
clone_size: NA
cdr3_length: 14
cdr3_nt: TGCGCCAGCAGATTGACTAGCGGGTCTGAGACCCAGTACTTC
cdr3_aa: CASRLTSGSETQYF

j_call: TRBJ2-7
d_call: NA
v_call: TRBV27
clone_size: NA
cdr3_length: 14
cdr3_nt: TGTGCCAGCAGTTTATTAGGGAGGTCCTACGAGCAGTACTTC
cdr3_aa: CASSLLGRSYEQYF

j_call: TRBJ2-3
d_call: TRBD2
v_call: TRBV29-1
clone_size: NA
cdr3_length: 13
cdr3_nt: TGCAGCGTGTTAGCGGGAAGCACAGATACGCAGTATTTT
cdr3_aa: CSVLAGSTDTQYF

j_call: TRBJ2-3
d_call: NA
v_call: TRBV4-1
clone_size: NA
cdr3_length: 15
cdr3_nt: TGCGCCAGCAGCCAAGAGGTCTCGGCGAGGAATACGCAGTATTTT
cdr3_aa: CASSQEVSARNTQYF

j_call: TRBJ2-5
d_call: TRBD2
v_call: TRBV5-1
clone_size: few
cdr3_length: 15
cdr3_nt: TGCGCCAGCAGTCCCCCAGCGGGAGTAACGGAGACCCAGTACTTC
cdr3_aa: CASSPPAGVTETQYF

j_call: TRBJ1-1
d_call: NA
v_call: TRBV7-8
clone_size: few
cdr3_length: 19
cdr3_nt: TGTGCCAGCAGCTTAAACCTATGGGCAGGGCGAAATATGGACACTGAAGCTTTCTTT
cdr3_aa: CASSLNLWAGRNMDTEAFF

j_call: TRBJ2-3
d_call: TRBD2
v_call: TRBV2
clone_size: NA
cdr3_length: 16
cdr3_nt: TGTGCCAGCAGTGAAAGCCTAGCGGGTGGCACAGATACGCAGTATTTT
cdr3_aa: CASSESLAGGTDTQYF

j_call: TRBJ1-3
d_call: NA
v_call: TRBV6-6
clone_size: NA
cdr3_length: 11
cdr3_nt: TGTGCCAGCAGTATTGAGCTGGCCATATATTTT
cdr3_aa: CASSIELAIYF

j_call: TRBJ1-1
d_call: NA
v_call: TRBV6-2/TRBV6-3
clone_size: NA
cdr3_length: 14
cdr3_nt: TGTGCCAGCAGTTACAACCCAGGGAAAACTGAAGCTTTCTTT
cdr3_aa: CASSYNPGKTEAFF

j_call: TRBJ1-1
d_call: NA
v_call: TRBV11-2
clone_size: NA
cdr3_length: 13
cdr3_nt: TGTGCCAGCAGCGTACAGGGTTACACTGAAGCTTTCTTT
cdr3_aa: CASSVQGYTEAFF

j_call: TRBJ2-7
d_call: TRBD1
v_call: TRBV4-1
clone_size: NA
cdr3_length: 15
cdr3_nt: TGCGCCAGCAGCCAAGGAGGGGGCCCCTCCTACGAGCAGTACTTC
cdr3_aa: CASSQGGGPSYEQYF

j_call: TRBJ2-5
d_call: TRBD2
v_call: TRBV10-3
clone_size: NA
cdr3_length: 14
cdr3_nt: TGTGCCATCCGTCATGATAGCGGGAGAGAGACCCAGTACTTC
cdr3_aa: CAIRHDSGRETQYF

j_call: TRBJ1-3
d_call: TRBD1
v_call: TRBV28
clone_size: once
cdr3_length: 18
cdr3_nt: TGTGCCAGCAGACTAACCGGGACAGGGGCGAGCGGAGGAAACACCATATATTTT
cdr3_aa: CASRLTGTGASGGNTIYF

j_call: TRBJ2-7
d_call: NA
v_call: TRBV10-2
clone_size: NA
cdr3_length: 18
cdr3_nt: TGCGCCAGCAGTGAGGTGATCCCCGGTGAGGGTAGGGACTACGAGCAGTACTTC
cdr3_aa: CASSEVIPGEGRDYEQYF

j_call: TRBJ1-3
d_call: NA
v_call: TRBV6-6
clone_size: NA
cdr3_length: 14
cdr3_nt: TGTGCCTCCAGGGCGGGGGGATCTGGAAACACCATATATTTT
cdr3_aa: CASRAGGSGNTIYF

j_call: TRBJ1-2
d_call: NA
v_call: TRBV28
clone_size: NA
cdr3_length: 17
cdr3_nt: TGTGCCAGCAGCACCCATTTGGGGGGGGATGGGAACTATGGCTACACCTTC
cdr3_aa: CASSTHLGGDGNYGYTF

j_call: TRBJ2-5
d_call: NA
v_call: TRBV10-3
clone_size: NA
cdr3_length: 14
cdr3_nt: TGTGCCATCAGTGAGTCGCGGGGACAAGAGACCCAGTACTTC
cdr3_aa: CAISESRGQETQYF

j_call: TRBJ1-5
d_call: NA
v_call: TRBV12-3/TRBV12-4
clone_size: few
cdr3_length: 13
cdr3_nt: TGTGCCAGCAGTTTTTCCCAATATCAGCCCCAGCATTTT
cdr3_aa: CASSFSQYQPQHF

j_call: TRBJ2-1
d_call: NA
v_call: TRBV9
clone_size: NA
cdr3_length: 14
cdr3_nt: TGTGCCAGCAGCGCCCGGGACTCCTACAATGAGCAGTTCTTC
cdr3_aa: CASSARDSYNEQFF

j_call: TRBJ1-1
d_call: TRBD1
v_call: TRBV6-5
clone_size: NA
cdr3_length: 14
cdr3_nt: TGTGCCAGCACCCCGAGGGGGCTGAACACTGAAGCTTTCTTT
cdr3_aa: CASTPRGLNTEAFF

j_call: TRBJ2-7
d_call: TRBD1
v_call: TRBV5-6
clone_size: NA
cdr3_length: 15
cdr3_nt: TGTGCCAGCAGTGTTGGGACAGGGGGCTCCTACGAGCAGTACTTC
cdr3_aa: CASSVGTGGSYEQYF

j_call: TRBJ1-2
d_call: NA
v_call: TRBV20-1
clone_size: NA
cdr3_length: 8
cdr3_nt: TGCAGTGTTCCGCCCGGGGCCTTC
cdr3_aa: CSVPPGAF

j_call: TRBJ1-4
d_call: NA
v_call: TRBV28
clone_size: NA
cdr3_length: 14
cdr3_nt: TGTGCCAGCAGTTTGTCGGCAGGGCATGAAAAACTGTTTTTT
cdr3_aa: CASSLSAGHEKLFF

j_call: TRBJ2-2
d_call: NA
v_call: TRBV5-4
clone_size: NA
cdr3_length: 13
cdr3_nt: TGTGCCAGCAGGACACGGGAGCACGGGGAGCTGTTTTTT
cdr3_aa: CASRTREHGELFF

j_call: TRBJ2-3
d_call: TRBD2
v_call: TRBV5-1
clone_size: NA
cdr3_length: 14
cdr3_nt: TGCGCCAGCAGCTCGGGCGGGAGGTTAGATACGCAGTATTTT
cdr3_aa: CASSSGGRLDTQYF

j_call: TRBJ1-3
d_call: NA
v_call: TRBV19
clone_size: NA
cdr3_length: 15
cdr3_nt: TGTGCCAGTAGTATTGGACAACCCTCTGGAAACACCATATATTTT
cdr3_aa: CASSIGQPSGNTIYF

j_call: TRBJ2-7
d_call: NA
v_call: TRBV19
clone_size: NA
cdr3_length: 14
cdr3_nt: TGTGCCAGTAGGTACGACAGGAGCTCCTACGAGCAGTACTTC
cdr3_aa: CASRYDRSSYEQYF

j_call: TRBJ2-1
d_call: TRBD2
v_call: TRBV9
clone_size: NA
cdr3_length: 12
cdr3_nt: TGTGCCAGCAGCGCGGGAGGGGGTGAGCAGTTCTTC
cdr3_aa: CASSAGGGEQFF

j_call: TRBJ1-4
d_call: NA
v_call: TRBV7-9
clone_size: NA
cdr3_length: 13
cdr3_nt: TGTGCCAGCAGCCCTAGTTCTTCTGAAAAACTGTTTTTT
cdr3_aa: CASSPSSSEKLFF

j_call: TRBJ1-2
d_call: NA
v_call: TRBV28
clone_size: NA
cdr3_length: 13
cdr3_nt: TGTGCCAGCAGTGGGCCGATAAACTATGGCTACACCTTC
cdr3_aa: CASSGPINYGYTF

j_call: TRBJ2-2
d_call: NA
v_call: TRBV11-2
clone_size: many
cdr3_length: 15
cdr3_nt: TGTGCCAGCAGCCTCCCAGGGGTGTACACCGGGGAGCTGTTTTTT
cdr3_aa: CASSLPGVYTGELFF

j_call: TRBJ2-3
d_call: NA
v_call: TRBV29-1
clone_size: NA
cdr3_length: 12
cdr3_nt: TGCAGCGTGCTGACTAGTACAGATACGCAGTATTTT
cdr3_aa: CSVLTSTDTQYF